Listed below are T cell receptor beta chains from one sample, sequenced in a study of shared clonotypes between healthy human individuals. Here immunoSEQ multiplex PCR was the method, and the copy in TCRdb shows in-frame clones only, minus some. The sample records over 750,000 clones, about 97% being singletons. The sample comprised naive CD8+ T cells sorted from blood. Receptor source: a man aged 25-40 years in good health. CDR3s include the opening cysteine and the closing phenylalanine or tryptophan. Fields, in order: clone size, V gene, J gene, D gene, CDR3 DNA, CDR3 protein. D genes are given only for firm matches. A row's size may be missing; if present it is once, few, many or a size class.

clone_size: .; v_call: TRBV27; j_call: TRBJ2-7; d_call: .; cdr3_nt: TGTGCCAGCAGTTTGCGGGCAGCCGTCTACGAGCAGTACTTC; cdr3_aa: CASSLRAAVYEQYF
clone_size: .; v_call: TRBV4-1; j_call: TRBJ2-4; d_call: TRBD1; cdr3_nt: TGCGCCAGCAGCCAAGAGGGACAGCCGAGAGCCAAAAACATTCAGTACTTC; cdr3_aa: CASSQEGQPRAKNIQYF
clone_size: .; v_call: TRBV7-9; j_call: TRBJ2-1; d_call: .; cdr3_nt: TGTGCCAGCAGCTTAGGAGGACGGAATGAGCAGTTCTTC; cdr3_aa: CASSLGGRNEQFF
clone_size: .; v_call: TRBV9; j_call: TRBJ1-4; d_call: TRBD1; cdr3_nt: TGTGCCAGCAGCGTAGGAACAGGGGATGAAAAACTGTTTTTT; cdr3_aa: CASSVGTGDEKLFF
clone_size: .; v_call: TRBV7-2; j_call: TRBJ1-5; d_call: .; cdr3_nt: TGTGCCAGCAGCCTCGTGAGTACAGGGAATCAGCCCCAGCATTTT; cdr3_aa: CASSLVSTGNQPQHF
clone_size: .; v_call: TRBV18; j_call: TRBJ1-4; d_call: .; cdr3_nt: TGTGCCAGCTCATCCATTTTCTCTTGGGGTAATGAAAAACTGTTTTTT; cdr3_aa: CASSSIFSWGNEKLFF
clone_size: .; v_call: TRBV7-9; j_call: TRBJ2-1; d_call: .; cdr3_nt: TGTGCCAGCAGCTCCGCCGCAGGTTACAATGAGCAGTTCTTC; cdr3_aa: CASSSAAGYNEQFF
clone_size: few; v_call: TRBV5-4; j_call: TRBJ2-2; d_call: .; cdr3_nt: TGTGCCAGCAGCAATGACAGAGAGAACACCGGGGAGCTGTTTTTT; cdr3_aa: CASSNDRENTGELFF
clone_size: .; v_call: TRBV29-1; j_call: TRBJ2-3; d_call: .; cdr3_nt: TGCAGTGACCGCGGGATCTCAGATACGCAGTATTTT; cdr3_aa: CSDRGISDTQYF
clone_size: .; v_call: TRBV15; j_call: TRBJ2-5; d_call: TRBD2; cdr3_nt: TGTGCCACCAGCACCCCGGGGGGGCAAGAGACCCAGTACTTC; cdr3_aa: CATSTPGGQETQYF
clone_size: .; v_call: TRBV5-1; j_call: TRBJ2-1; d_call: TRBD2; cdr3_nt: TGCGCCAGCAGCTTGCGAGGCGGGGCGGGAGATATTGATGAGCAGTTCTTC; cdr3_aa: CASSLRGGAGDIDEQFF
clone_size: .; v_call: TRBV25-1; j_call: TRBJ2-7; d_call: .; cdr3_nt: TGTGCCAGCAGTGAATCCGGCAGGGCCTACGAGCAGTACTTC; cdr3_aa: CASSESGRAYEQYF
clone_size: .; v_call: TRBV7-3; j_call: TRBJ2-3; d_call: TRBD1; cdr3_nt: TGTGCCAGCAGCTCGACAGGGGGCAGCACAGATACGCAGTATTTT; cdr3_aa: CASSSTGGSTDTQYF
clone_size: once; v_call: TRBV7-2; j_call: TRBJ1-5; d_call: TRBD1; cdr3_nt: TGTGCCAGCAGCACACCGGGACAGGGGGCTTCTGCAGGTCAGCCCCAGCATTTT; cdr3_aa: CASSTPGQGASAGQPQHF
clone_size: .; v_call: TRBV4-1; j_call: TRBJ2-7; d_call: .; cdr3_nt: TGCGCCAGCAGCCAAGGGAGGGGGGGTATCTACGAGCAGTACTTC; cdr3_aa: CASSQGRGGIYEQYF
clone_size: .; v_call: TRBV7-9; j_call: TRBJ2-1; d_call: TRBD2; cdr3_nt: TGTGCCAGCAACCCGGCGGGAGTAGTTCTCCATGAGCAGTTCTTC; cdr3_aa: CASNPAGVVLHEQFF
clone_size: .; v_call: TRBV4-1; j_call: TRBJ2-4; d_call: .; cdr3_nt: TGCGCCAGCAGCCAAGATTCTATGGCCATTCAGTACTTC; cdr3_aa: CASSQDSMAIQYF
clone_size: .; v_call: TRBV10-3; j_call: TRBJ2-7; d_call: TRBD1; cdr3_nt: TGTGCCATCAGTGAAGGGGGCGCACCCTACGAGCAGTACTTC; cdr3_aa: CAISEGGAPYEQYF
clone_size: .; v_call: TRBV7-9; j_call: TRBJ2-7; d_call: TRBD1; cdr3_nt: TGTGCCAGCAGCTCATGGACAGGTAACTCCTACGAGCAGTACTTC; cdr3_aa: CASSSWTGNSYEQYF
clone_size: .; v_call: TRBV18; j_call: TRBJ2-6; d_call: .; cdr3_nt: TGTGCCAGCTCAACAAACCTACTAGGGGGGGCCAACGTCCTGACTTTC; cdr3_aa: CASSTNLLGGANVLTF
clone_size: .; v_call: TRBV4-1; j_call: TRBJ2-7; d_call: TRBD2; cdr3_nt: TGCGCCAGCAGCCCGTTGGGACTAGCTGACGAGCAGTACTTC; cdr3_aa: CASSPLGLADEQYF
clone_size: .; v_call: TRBV11-2; j_call: TRBJ2-3; d_call: TRBD2; cdr3_nt: TGTGCCAGCAGCGGTACTAGCGGGATTCTAGATACGCAGTATTTT; cdr3_aa: CASSGTSGILDTQYF
clone_size: .; v_call: TRBV28; j_call: TRBJ1-1; d_call: .; cdr3_nt: TGTGCCAGCATTCCCCCGAGAGGGGCAACTGAAGCTTTCTTT; cdr3_aa: CASIPPRGATEAFF
clone_size: .; v_call: TRBV27; j_call: TRBJ2-5; d_call: .; cdr3_nt: TGTGCCAGCAGTGGGGCGGAGACCCAGTACTTC; cdr3_aa: CASSGAETQYF
clone_size: .; v_call: TRBV27; j_call: TRBJ2-3; d_call: TRBD1; cdr3_nt: TGTGCCAGCAGTTTCCTTACCGGGACAGACACAGATACGCAGTATTTT; cdr3_aa: CASSFLTGTDTDTQYF
clone_size: .; v_call: TRBV7-8; j_call: TRBJ2-1; d_call: .; cdr3_nt: TGTGCCAGCAGCTATACCTCCGGGATTAACTACAATGAGCAGTTCTTC; cdr3_aa: CASSYTSGINYNEQFF
clone_size: .; v_call: TRBV27; j_call: TRBJ1-1; d_call: .; cdr3_nt: TGTGCCAGCAGCGGAAGGGACCGACACTGGGGCACTGAAGCTTTCTTT; cdr3_aa: CASSGRDRHWGTEAFF
clone_size: .; v_call: TRBV19; j_call: TRBJ1-3; d_call: .; cdr3_nt: TGTGCCAGTACCCCCGTGTTGGGCTCTGGAAACACCATATATTTT; cdr3_aa: CASTPVLGSGNTIYF
clone_size: .; v_call: TRBV28; j_call: TRBJ2-1; d_call: .; cdr3_nt: TGTGCCAGCAGTTTTCGGTTAGGGGAGGTTTTGGAGCGGTTCTTC; cdr3_aa: CASSFRLGEVLERFF
clone_size: .; v_call: TRBV2; j_call: TRBJ2-5; d_call: .; cdr3_nt: TGTGCCAGCAGTGAAGAAGTGCAGACCCAGTACTTC; cdr3_aa: CASSEEVQTQYF
clone_size: .; v_call: TRBV20-1; j_call: TRBJ2-7; d_call: .; cdr3_nt: TGCAGTGCTCGGGCCACCTACGAGCAGTACTTC; cdr3_aa: CSARATYEQYF
clone_size: .; v_call: TRBV2; j_call: TRBJ1-2; d_call: .; cdr3_nt: TGTGCCAGCAGTGATCTGGGACTAAACTATGGCTACACCTTC; cdr3_aa: CASSDLGLNYGYTF
clone_size: .; v_call: TRBV19; j_call: TRBJ2-1; d_call: .; cdr3_nt: TGTGCCAGTAGTATGGCGGCGGAGGTCTACAATGAGCAGTTCTTC; cdr3_aa: CASSMAAEVYNEQFF
clone_size: .; v_call: TRBV7-6; j_call: TRBJ2-7; d_call: .; cdr3_nt: TGTGCCAGCAGCTCCGATTACTCCTACGAGCAGTACTTC; cdr3_aa: CASSSDYSYEQYF
clone_size: once; v_call: TRBV27; j_call: TRBJ1-4; d_call: .; cdr3_nt: TGTGCCAGCACCAATAATCCAGGGGCGGGGGAAAAACTGTTTTTT; cdr3_aa: CASTNNPGAGEKLFF
clone_size: .; v_call: TRBV7-9; j_call: TRBJ2-1; d_call: TRBD1; cdr3_nt: TGTGCCAGCAGCTCGCCTACAGGGGGAACCTACAATGAGCAGTTCTTC; cdr3_aa: CASSSPTGGTYNEQFF